The present TCR beta chain was sequenced within a study of T cells after yellow fever vaccination (dated by TCRdb to between 2018 and 2021). With regard to the full study: The SMART-Seq v4 Ultra Low Input RNA kit was used to prepare libraries from fractions with low cell numbers. To follow T-cell clones before and after both primary and booster YFV17D yellow fever vaccination, bulk TCR alpha and beta repertoires underwent longitudinal sequencing. Two healthy male donors made up the cohort, one aged 18 to 30 years and the other aged 30 to 39 years. Blood was drawn at multiple timepoints before and after primary and secondary immunization, with bulk PBMC replicates and cell subsets isolated. The research as a whole found: Compared with the primary T-cell response, the secondary T-cell response was faster but weaker, reaching its peak on day 5 rather than on day 15. FACS-sorted repertoires could contain abundant contaminating clonotypes from the bulk population, so computational filtering was required. Because the study included only two donors, the extent to which the findings can be generalized is limited. A small share of clonotypes was detected in both CD4 and CD8 compartments, with the overlap likely arising from convergent recombination. After the booster, most clones that had expanded after primary vaccination were detected again (roughly 96% of CD4 and more than 85% of CD8), suggesting broad maintenance of memory.

TCR cDNA was synthesized by 5'RACE template switching, which introduced a universal primer site and unique molecular identifiers. cDNA synthesis was primed from both the TCR alpha and TCR beta constant segments. Library amplification used two PCR steps, and the second PCR step added sample barcodes and sequencing adapters. Sequencing of the libraries was done on either Illumina HiSeq 2500 (2x100 bp) or NovaSeq (2x150 bp). The original pipeline was this. Demultiplexing of reads and collapsing into UMI consensus sequences were performed with MIGEC, and V(D)J alignment was carried out with MiXCR. Vaccine-responding clonotypes were defined with edgeR using replicate PBMC samples, requiring FDR below 0.01 and a log2 fold change above 5 up to day 15. CD4 or CD8 identity was assigned to each bulk clonotype according to whether the clonotype was present at higher abundance in the sequenced CD4 repertoire or the sequenced CD8 repertoire. TCRdb trimmed the raw reads at Q25, called clones with MiXCR and kept productive beta chains. Rows with one shared CDR3 protein collapse into an entry with the most common genes and DNA. The V and J calls, along with clone size, are taken from TCRdb and not from the paper's own processing. This sample lists 400,000 or so distinct CDR3 sequences; roughly 6.1% were detected once. The top ten constitute over 14% of the sample.

From the cysteine up to the phenylalanine, the CDR3 has a length of 19 residues. The sequence is cut down to CDR3 DNA, 57 bases in frame from base 1. The germline V gene (reference sequence) specifies SGHAT as CDR1 and FQDESV as CDR2. V loses 5 bases at its end and J loses 0 bases; junction bases beyond the gene matches: 14. With regard to this clonotype: Its cognate antigen has yet to be identified. The input lacks base qualities; no much larger clone sits a single base away.

The sample's treatment or condition label, decoded: live attenuated yellow fever vaccine strain. Two biological replicates of bulk PBMCs were collected at each blood-draw timepoint. PBMCs were isolated from peripheral blood using a standard Ficoll-Paque protocol. TriZol was used to extract RNA from bulk PBMCs, CD4 and CD8 fractions, and dextramer-positive and dextramer-negative fractions. Recombination connected TRBV11-1 to TRBJ2-3; 10 bases in the junction line up with TRBD2. Sequenced material: PBMCs, taken 5 days after the yellow fever booster vaccination. This sequence originates from a man aged 25-45 years who received the YFV17D yellow fever vaccine. CDR3 loop: CASSPGRWTSGESTDTQYF. In nucleotide form, the sequence is TGTGCCAGCAGCCCCGGAAGATGGACTAGCGGTGAAAGCACAGATACGCAGTATTTT.